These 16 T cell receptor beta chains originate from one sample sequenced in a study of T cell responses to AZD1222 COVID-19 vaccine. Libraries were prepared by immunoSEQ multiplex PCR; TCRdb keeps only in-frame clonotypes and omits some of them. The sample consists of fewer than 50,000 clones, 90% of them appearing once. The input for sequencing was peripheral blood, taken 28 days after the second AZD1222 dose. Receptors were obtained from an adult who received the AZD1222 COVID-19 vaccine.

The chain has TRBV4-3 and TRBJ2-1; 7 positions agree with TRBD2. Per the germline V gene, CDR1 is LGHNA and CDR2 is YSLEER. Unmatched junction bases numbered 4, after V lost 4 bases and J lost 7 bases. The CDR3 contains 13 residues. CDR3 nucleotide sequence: TGCGCCAGCAGCCTCGGGGGGTTGAATGAGCAGTTCTTC. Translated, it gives CASSLGGLNEQFF.

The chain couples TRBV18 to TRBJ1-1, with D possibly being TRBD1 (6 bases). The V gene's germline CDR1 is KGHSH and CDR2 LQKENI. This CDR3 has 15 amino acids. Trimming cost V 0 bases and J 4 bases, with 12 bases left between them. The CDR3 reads CASSPPTTRGTEAFF. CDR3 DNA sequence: TGTGCCAGCTCACCACCTACAACCAGGGGCACTGAAGCTTTCTTT.

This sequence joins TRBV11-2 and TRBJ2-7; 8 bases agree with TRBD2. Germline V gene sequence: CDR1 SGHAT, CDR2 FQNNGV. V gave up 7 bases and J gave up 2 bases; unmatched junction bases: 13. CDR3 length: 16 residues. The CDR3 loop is CASTSGGAGETYEQYF. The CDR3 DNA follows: TGTGCCAGCACGAGCGGGGGCGCGGGCGAAACCTACGAGCAGTACTTC.

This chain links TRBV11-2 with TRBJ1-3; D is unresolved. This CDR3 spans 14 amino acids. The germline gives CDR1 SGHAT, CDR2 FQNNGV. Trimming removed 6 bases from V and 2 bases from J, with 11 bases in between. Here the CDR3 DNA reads TGTGCCAGCAGTTCGCGGCTGGCTGGAAACACCATATATTTT. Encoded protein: CASSSRLAGNTIYF.

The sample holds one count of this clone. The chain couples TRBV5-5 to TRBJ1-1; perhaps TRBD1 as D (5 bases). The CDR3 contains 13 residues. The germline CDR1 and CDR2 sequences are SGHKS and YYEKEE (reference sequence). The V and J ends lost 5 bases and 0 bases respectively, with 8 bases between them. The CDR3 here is CASRGDLNTEAFF. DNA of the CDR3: TGTGCCAGCAGAGGGGATCTGAACACTGAAGCTTTCTTT.

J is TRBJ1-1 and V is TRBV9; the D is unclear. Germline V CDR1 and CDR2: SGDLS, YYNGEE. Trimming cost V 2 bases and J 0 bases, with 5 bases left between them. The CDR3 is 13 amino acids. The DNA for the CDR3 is TGTGCCAGCAGCGTCGGGATGAACACTGAAGCTTTCTTT. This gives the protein CASSVGMNTEAFF.

For the CDR3, the DNA is TGTGCCAGCAGCCAGGGACCCGGCAGGGGGGACGAGCAGTACTTC. Its protein product is CASSQGPGRGDEQYF. The chain links TRBV7-8 to TRBJ2-7; possibly TRBD1 for D (7 bases). CDR3 length: 15 residues. With 5 bases removed from V and 5 bases from J, the gap between germline ends came to 19 bases. Germline assignment: CDR1 SGHVS and CDR2 FQNEAQ.

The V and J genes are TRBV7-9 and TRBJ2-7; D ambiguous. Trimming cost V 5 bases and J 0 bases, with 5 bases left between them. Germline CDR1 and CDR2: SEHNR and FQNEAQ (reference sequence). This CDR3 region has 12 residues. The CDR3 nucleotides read TGTGCCAGCAGCGTTAGCTCCTACGAGCAGTACTTC. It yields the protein CASSVSSYEQYF. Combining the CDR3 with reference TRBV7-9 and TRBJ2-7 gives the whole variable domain DTGVSQNPRHKITKRGQNVTFRCDPISEHNRLYWYRQTLGQGPEFLTYFQNEAQLEKSRLLSDRFSAERPKGSFSTLEIQRTEQGDSAMYLCASSVSSYEQYFGPGTRLTVT.

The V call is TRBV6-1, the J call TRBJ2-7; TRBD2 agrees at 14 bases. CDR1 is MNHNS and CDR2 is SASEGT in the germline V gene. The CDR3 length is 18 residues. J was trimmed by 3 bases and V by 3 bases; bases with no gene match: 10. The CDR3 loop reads CASSEGTSGGPTIYEQYF. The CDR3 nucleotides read TGTGCCAGCAGTGAGGGGACTAGCGGGGGCCCTACAATCTACGAGCAGTACTTC.

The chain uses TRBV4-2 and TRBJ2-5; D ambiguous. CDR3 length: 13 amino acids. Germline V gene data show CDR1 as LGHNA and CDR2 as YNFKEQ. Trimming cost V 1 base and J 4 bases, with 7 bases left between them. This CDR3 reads CASSQVSGETQYF. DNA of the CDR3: TGTGCCAGCAGCCAAGTTTCGGGAGAGACCCAGTACTTC.

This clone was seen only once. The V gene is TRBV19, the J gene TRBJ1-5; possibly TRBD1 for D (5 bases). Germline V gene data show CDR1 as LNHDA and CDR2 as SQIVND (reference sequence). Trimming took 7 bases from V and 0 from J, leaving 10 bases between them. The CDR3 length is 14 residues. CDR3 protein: CASKGRGSNQPQHF. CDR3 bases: TGTGCCAGTAAAGGGAGGGGTAGCAATCAGCCCCAGCATTTT.

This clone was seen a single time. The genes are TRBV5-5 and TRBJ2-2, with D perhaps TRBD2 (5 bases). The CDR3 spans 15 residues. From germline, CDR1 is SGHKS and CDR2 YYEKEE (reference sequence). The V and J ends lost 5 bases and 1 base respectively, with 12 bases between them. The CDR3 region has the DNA TGTGCCAGCAGGGAGGTCCCTGTGAACACCGGGGAGCTGTTTTTT. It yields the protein CASREVPVNTGELFF.

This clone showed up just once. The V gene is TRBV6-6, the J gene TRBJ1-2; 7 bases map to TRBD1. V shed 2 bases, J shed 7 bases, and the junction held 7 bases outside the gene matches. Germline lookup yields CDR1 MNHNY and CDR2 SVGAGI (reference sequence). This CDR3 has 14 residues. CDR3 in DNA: TGTGCCAGCAGTTACGGGACAGCAGGACGTGGCTACACCTTC. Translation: CASSYGTAGRGYTF.

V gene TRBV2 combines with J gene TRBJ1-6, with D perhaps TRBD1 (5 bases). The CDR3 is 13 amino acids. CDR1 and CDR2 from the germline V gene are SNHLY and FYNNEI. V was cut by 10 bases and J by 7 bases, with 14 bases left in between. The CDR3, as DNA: TGTGCCACTACAGCGGGGGTCAATTCACCCCTCCACTTT. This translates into CATTAGVNSPLHF.

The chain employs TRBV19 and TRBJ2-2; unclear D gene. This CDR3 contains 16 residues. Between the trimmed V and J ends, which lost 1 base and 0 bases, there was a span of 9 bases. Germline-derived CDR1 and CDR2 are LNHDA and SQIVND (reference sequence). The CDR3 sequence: CASSIGWVANTGELFF. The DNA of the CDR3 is TGTGCCAGTAGTATAGGATGGGTAGCGAACACCGGGGAGCTGTTTTTT.

CDR3 region: CASIRGPVTLNTGELFF. In DNA, the CDR3 is TGTGCCAGTATCCGGGGGCCCGTTACTCTGAACACCGGGGAGCTGTTTTTT. J is TRBJ2-2 and V is TRBV21-1. TRBV21-1 is labeled a pseudogene. The CDR3 covers 17 residues.